A single sample gave rise to the 14 T cell receptor beta chains below, sequenced in a study of T cell responses to AZD1222 COVID-19 vaccine (dated by TCRdb to 2020 to 2023). According to the study, the label for this sample's time point signals: about 28 days (+/-7) after the second vaccine dose. The library was produced with the immunoSEQ multiplex PCR assay. Sourced from immuneACCESS, this table was stored by TCRdb with only in-frame sequences that have V and J called. A share of the clones is absent; for the studies checked, an unresolved V gene accounts for under half, and the remainder has no known explanation. Counted in this sample were roughly 75,000 clones; about nine tenths of them appeared once. The ten largest clones capture around 20% of the sample. Sequencing used peripheral blood, obtained 28 days after the second AZD1222 dose. Receptors were obtained from an adult who received the AZD1222 COVID-19 vaccine.

The chain has TRBV9 and TRBJ2-2, with D possibly TRBD2 on 6 matching bases. In germline, CDR1 is SGDLS, CDR2 YYNGEE. V lost 1 base to trimming and J lost 5 bases, with 15 bases between them. The CDR3 length is 16 residues. This CDR3 reads CASSVTPGGVTGELFF. As DNA, the CDR3 is TGTGCCAGCAGCGTAACCCCAGGAGGGGTAACCGGGGAGCTGTTTTTT.

The V and J genes are TRBV28 and TRBJ1-4; 7 bases are a match to TRBD1. The germline V gene has CDR1 MDHEN and CDR2 SYDVKM. The CDR3 is 14 amino acids. V lost 6 bases, J lost 7 bases, and 8 bases stayed unmatched. CDR3 amino acids: CASRTRQGGEKLFF. CDR3 DNA sequence: TGTGCCAGCAGAACAAGACAGGGCGGTGAAAAACTGTTTTTT. Variable domain in full (rest from reference TRBV28 and TRBJ1-4): DVKVTQSSRYLVKRTGEKVFLECVQDMDHENMFWYRQDPGLGLRLIYFSYDVKMKEKGDIPEGYSVSREKKERFSLILESASTNQTSMYLCASRTRQGGEKLFFGSGTQLSVL.

The chain employs TRBV7-3 and TRBJ1-1; no firm D call. The V end lost 5 bases, the J end lost 1 base, and 8 bases lay between the germline ends. Per the germline V gene, CDR1 is SGHTA and CDR2 is FQGTGA. The CDR3 runs to 13 residues. CDR3 in DNA: TGTGCCAGCAGCGTCCAGGAGAACACTGAAGCTTTCTTT. The encoded protein is CASSVQENTEAFF.

The chain carries TRBV27 and TRBJ2-7; no definite D call. V shed 8 bases and J shed 3 bases, with 11 bases lying between them. CDR1 is MNHEY and CDR2 is SMNVEV in the germline V gene (reference sequence). This CDR3 is 12 amino acids long. The CDR3 protein is CASGYWGYEQYF. The CDR3 nucleotides read TGTGCCAGCGGGTACTGGGGCTACGAGCAGTACTTC.

This clone was observed once. The chain links TRBV4-1 to TRBJ1-5; unclear D gene. V lost 1 base and J 10 bases, leaving 11 bases between the germline ends. In germline, CDR1 is MGHRA, CDR2 YSYEKL. The CDR3 contains 13 residues. The CDR3: CASSQVSPGPQHF. The CDR3 region has the DNA TGCGCCAGCAGCCAAGTCTCTCCTGGTCCCCAGCATTTT.

The chain recombines TRBV3-1 (or the pseudogene TRBV3-2) with TRBJ2-3; TRBD2 matches 10 bases. Germline-derived CDR1 and CDR2 are LGHDT and YNNKEL (reference sequence). V dropped 4 bases and J dropped 8; count of bases not matched to a gene: 15. This CDR3 has 17 amino acids. The DNA of the CDR3 is TGTGCCAGCAGCCCAGACAGTAGCGGGGGGCGTCCGGGTACGCAGTATTTT. It is translated as CASSPDSSGGRPGTQYF.

This clone was seen once. V gene TRBV10-3 combines with J gene TRBJ2-5, with D possibly matching TRBD2 (6 bases). From germline, CDR1 is ENHRY and CDR2 SYGVKD. The CDR3 spans 14 residues. V was pared by 6 bases and J by 5 bases, with 16 bases between. CDR3 sequence (DNA): TGTGCCATCAGAGACGATCAGGCGGGGGAGACCCAGTACTTC. Amino acids: CAIRDDQAGETQYF.

The gene calls are TRBV7-9 and TRBJ1-1; a weak D match, TRBD1 (6 bases). The V gene lost 0 bases and the J gene lost 1 base, with 6 bases spanning the gap. The CDR3 runs 14 residues. Germline V lookup: CDR1 SEHNR, CDR2 FQNEAQ (reference sequence). The CDR3 DNA follows: TGTGCCAGCAGCTTAGCGGGACAGAACACTGAAGCTTTCTTT. Protein product: CASSLAGQNTEAFF.

This sequence joins TRBV21-1 and TRBJ1-2; the tabulated D call, TRBD1, remains unverified against the DNA. TRBV21-1 is shown as a pseudogene. The CDR3 spans 15 residues. CDR3 coding DNA: TGTGCCAGCAACCCGACAGGGGGCGAAGACTATGGCTACACCTTC. Amino acids: CASNPTGGEDYGYTF.

The gene calls are TRBV7-2 and TRBJ2-5; D is perhaps TRBD2 (7 bases). CDR3 size: 14 residues. CDR1 is SGHTA and CDR2 is FQGNSA in the germline V gene. Deletions cut 8 bases from V and 5 bases from J, with 18 bases between. CDR3 in DNA: TGTGCCAGCCGACTTGGGGGGGCCTTTGAGACCCAGTACTTC. Translating it yields CASRLGGAFETQYF.

The gene calls are TRBV28 and TRBJ1-5, with a possible D match to TRBD1 (5 bases). CDR3 size: 14 residues. V lost 6 bases and J lost 2, with 11 bases in between. Germline CDR1 is MDHEN and CDR2 is SYDVKM. The DNA for the CDR3 is TGTGCCAGCAGGGCCGGGGGAGGCAATCAGCCCCAGCATTTT. This translates into CASRAGGGNQPQHF.

The rearrangement links TRBV7-8 to TRBJ2-5; D is ambiguous. The CDR3 runs 13 residues. Trimming pared 2 bases from V and 1 base from J, leaving 5 bases between. Per germline, CDR1 SGHVS and CDR2 FQNEAQ. CDR3 sequence (DNA): TGTGCCAGCAGCTTAAGGATCCAAGAGACCCAGTACTTC. It specifies CASSLRIQETQYF.

This clone was found once. The rearrangement uses TRBV7-3 and TRBJ2-1, with D tentatively TRBD2 (6 bases). Trimming took 5 bases from V and 3 from J, leaving 8 bases between them. Germline CDR1 is SGHTA and CDR2 is FQGTGA. This CDR3 has 13 residues. The CDR3 protein is CASSISGYNEQFF. In nucleotides, the CDR3 is TGTGCCAGCAGCATTAGCGGCTACAATGAGCAGTTCTTC. Combining the CDR3 with reference TRBV7-3 and TRBJ2-1 gives the whole variable domain GAGVSQTPSNKVTEKGKYVELRCDPISGHTALYWYRQSLGQGPEFLIYFQGTGAADDSGLPNDRFFAVRPEGSVSTLKIQRTERGDSAVYLCASSISGYNEQFFGPGTRLTVL.

The rearrangement links TRBV5-6 to TRBJ2-2; D is unresolved. The CDR3 covers 15 residues. Trimming shortened V by 4 bases and J by 2 bases, and 12 bases separated the two germline ends. Germline values: CDR1 SGHDT, CDR2 YYEEEE. CDR3 sequence (DNA): TGTGCCAGCAGCCCCGGCCTCCTCAACACCGGGGAGCTGTTTTTT. The encoded protein is CASSPGLLNTGELFF.